This TCR beta chain was sequenced during a study of blood T cells in healthy people across ages. This clonotype was detected only a few times. Sample-barcoded 5' priming and a J-beta primer mix drove a second PCR of 7 to 11 cycles. TCRdb processed the 5' RACE reads anew with MiXCR; each CDR3 protein has one entry. Of around 520,000 distinct CDR3 sequences listed, about 26% are singletons. Germline V gene lookup returns CDR1 ENHRY and CDR2 SYGVKD. V was clipped by 0 bases and J by 14 bases, with 18 bases between them. The length of the CDR3 is 14 residues. In addition, the sample was reused for a study of T cells of mothers and their children. That study reports: For the second PCR, the M1S primer put in sample barcodes and 2-4 random nucleotides.

The chain employs TRBV10-3 and TRBJ2-3; D perhaps matches TRBD2 (5 bases). This TCR derives from a boy aged 2 to 10 in good health. Sequencing input: blood. The CDR3 protein is CAISESKLFPAGYF. As DNA, the CDR3 is TGTGCCATCAGTGAGTCGAAATTGTTCCCCGCGGGGTATTTT.